This passage covers 14 T cell receptor beta chains from one sample sequenced in a study of CD8+ T cells in alopecia areata. Following extraction, RNA underwent reverse transcription to cDNA, which served as the sequencing template. Clones were read by immunoSEQ multiplex PCR, and TCRdb kept only the in-frame ones, dropping some. The sample yields about 100,000 clones, 84% seen once. Treatment here: oral pan-JAK inhibitor, 5-10 mg twice daily. This specimen consisted of CD8+ T cells sorted from blood, obtained at week 24, from a patient treated with tofacitinib. These receptor sequences come from a human donor with alopecia areata.

The chain uses TRBV4-2 and TRBJ2-5; tentatively, D is TRBD1 (5 bases). The germline V and J ends were trimmed by 4 bases and 5 bases, with 17 bases remaining between them. This CDR3 has 15 residues. Per the germline V gene, CDR1 is LGHNA and CDR2 is YNFKEQ. The CDR3: CASSRTRGTGETQYF. The DNA for the CDR3 is TGTGCCAGCAGCCGCACAAGGGGAACGGGTGAGACCCAGTACTTC.

The chain combines TRBV11-2 with TRBJ2-7; 9 bases fit TRBD2. This CDR3 comprises 17 residues. The germline V gene encodes CDR1 SGHAT and CDR2 FQNNGV. J was trimmed by 0 bases and V by 0 bases; bases with no gene match: 6. The CDR3 reads CASSLDRLAGISYEQYF. CDR3 DNA: TGTGCCAGCAGCTTAGATAGGCTAGCGGGGATCTCCTACGAGCAGTACTTC.

V and J are TRBV9 and TRBJ2-7, with 8 bases lining up with TRBD1. The V segment lost 2 bases and the J segment 6 bases; nucleotides outside the gene matches: 13. The CDR3 contains 16 residues. The germline V gene encodes CDR1 SGDLS and CDR2 YYNGEE. CDR3 sequence: CASSVGQGSAVGEQYF. CDR3 DNA: TGTGCCAGCAGCGTCGGACAGGGAAGCGCGGTGGGCGAGCAGTACTTC. The variable domain in full, completed from reference TRBV9 and TRBJ2-7, reads DSGVTQTPKHLITATGQRVTLRCSPRSGDLSVYWYQQSLDQGLQFLIQYYNGEERAKGNILERFSAQQFPDLHSELNLSSLELGDSALYFCASSVGQGSAVGEQYFGPGTRLTVT.

This clone was detected only once. CDR3 sequence reads: CASSEGQGRGYGYTF. CDR3 DNA sequence: TGTGCCAGCAGTGAAGGGCAAGGACGGGGCTATGGCTACACCTTC. The V gene is TRBV6-1, the J gene TRBJ1-2, with D unclear. Trimming cost V 1 base and J 4 bases, with 13 bases left between them. Germline loops: CDR1 MNHNS, CDR2 SASEGT. The CDR3 sequence is 15 residues long.

The chain couples TRBV7-6 to TRBJ2-7; TRBD2 aligns across 9 bases. V lost 1 base to trimming and J lost 2 bases; unmatched junction nucleotides: 6. This CDR3 spans 16 amino acids. The germline V gene encodes CDR1 SGHVS and CDR2 FNYEAQ. CDR3 in amino acids: CASSLGAGGLTYEQYF. DNA for the CDR3: TGTGCCAGCAGCTTAGGAGCGGGGGGCTTAACCTACGAGCAGTACTTC. The whole variable domain, filled in from reference TRBV7-6 and TRBJ2-7, reads GAGVSQSPRYKVTKRGQDVALRCDPISGHVSLYWYRQALGQGPEFLTYFNYEAQQDKSGLPNDRFSAERPEGSISTLTIQRTEQRDSAMYRCASSLGAGGLTYEQYFGPGTRLTVT.

The V call is TRBV6-5, the J call TRBJ2-7; possibly TRBD1 for D (6 bases). The length of the CDR3 is 16 residues. Germline assignment: CDR1 MNHEY and CDR2 SVGAGI. V lost 3 bases to trimming and J lost 0 bases, with 15 bases between them. CDR3 coding DNA: TGTGCCAGCAGTTATTCTATCGGGACATTCTCCTACGAGCAGTACTTC. Protein sequence: CASSYSIGTFSYEQYF.

The count of this clone is one. The rearrangement joins TRBV4-1 to TRBJ2-5; TRBD1 agrees at 8 bases. Germline CDR1 is MGHRA and CDR2 is YSYEKL. The CDR3 covers 13 residues. V lost 4 bases to trimming and J lost 9 bases; unmatched junction nucleotides: 7. The CDR3 reads CASSPGTGRPQYF. The CDR3 region has the DNA TGCGCCAGCAGCCCCGGGACAGGCCGACCCCAGTACTTC.

This chain uses TRBV7-9 with TRBJ2-1, with TRBD1 identical over 8 bases. Germline V gene data show CDR1 as SEHNR and CDR2 as FQNEAQ (reference sequence). J gave up 1 base and V 2 bases, and 7 bases lay outside the gene matches. The CDR3 has 17 residues. The CDR3 region has the DNA TGTGCCAGCAGCTTAACGGTTGGACAGGGATCCTACAATGAGCAGTTCTTC. Translation: CASSLTVGQGSYNEQFF. Filled out from reference TRBV7-9 and TRBJ2-1, the complete variable domain reads DTGVSQNPRHKITKRGQNVTFRCDPISEHNRLYWYRQTLGQGPEFLTYFQNEAQLEKSRLLSDRFSAERPKGSFSTLEIQRTEQGDSAMYLCASSLTVGQGSYNEQFFGPGTRLTVL.

CDR3 sequence reads: CASSLALGETQYF. The CDR3 region has the DNA TGTGCCAGCAGCTTAGCCCTAGGAGAGACCCAGTACTTC. The gene calls are TRBV7-9 and TRBJ2-5; D is undetermined. The CDR3 is made up of 13 amino acids. Germline lookup yields CDR1 SEHNR and CDR2 FQNEAQ (reference sequence). V lost 0 bases to trimming and J lost 4 bases, with 6 bases between them.

V gene TRBV7-3 combines with J gene TRBJ2-7; TRBD2 matches 16 bases. V was clipped by 6 bases and J by 6 bases; unmatched bases: 14. Germline assignment: CDR1 SGHTA and CDR2 FQGTGA. This CDR3 contains 18 residues. The chain's CDR3 is CASSSPGLAGGILGEQYF. CDR3 nucleotide sequence: TGTGCCAGCAGTTCCCCGGGACTAGCGGGGGGGATCCTCGGCGAGCAGTACTTC.

The CDR3 sequence is CASSHTIGSTDTQYF. Written as DNA, the CDR3 is TGCGCCAGCAGCCACACCATAGGCAGCACAGATACGCAGTATTTT. The rearrangement uses TRBV4-1 and TRBJ2-3; no firm D call. Trimming stripped 3 bases from V and 0 bases from J, with 10 bases between. This CDR3 contains 15 residues. In germline, CDR1 is MGHRA, CDR2 YSYEKL.

The rearrangement links TRBV7-6 to TRBJ2-7; D perhaps matches TRBD2 (5 bases). The CDR3 extends over 15 amino acids. Per germline, CDR1 SGHVS and CDR2 FNYEAQ. Between the trimmed V and J ends, which lost 4 bases and 2 bases, there was a span of 15 bases. CDR3 sequence: CASSSGGLRPYEQYF. In DNA form, the CDR3 reads TGTGCCAGCAGCTCCGGAGGCCTAAGGCCCTACGAGCAGTACTTC.

The rearrangement links TRBV2 to TRBJ2-1, with TRBD2 matching over 8 bases. The CDR3 has 13 amino acids. The ends lost 9 bases at V and 7 bases at J; junction bases unmatched: 8. Looked up from germline, CDR1 is SNHLY and CDR2 is FYNNEI. The CDR3 region has the DNA TGTGCCAGGAGAGCGGGGGTGCCTAATGAGCAGTTCTTC. It codes for CARRAGVPNEQFF.

This clone is a singleton in its sample. This rearrangement joins TRBV7-9 to TRBJ2-1, with D perhaps TRBD1 (6 bases). Germline loops: CDR1 SEHNR, CDR2 FQNEAQ (reference sequence). V was clipped by 2 bases and J by 8 bases, with 16 bases between them. CDR3 length: 15 residues. The CDR3 protein is CASSLSGEWRYEQFF. The CDR3 DNA sequence: TGTGCCAGCAGCTTATCAGGGGAATGGAGGTATGAGCAGTTCTTC.